Each of the 14 T cell receptor beta chains below was sequenced from the same sample in a study of blood T cell repertoires in COVID-19. Assay used: immunoSEQ multiplex PCR; TCRdb lists only in-frame clones, some missing. The repertoire holds under 150,000 clones, over 75% seen once, with about 1.9% in the top ten. The sample was peripheral blood. Receptors originate from a human donor with active COVID-19. The donor label of this sample is uncertain.

The chain combines TRBV6-1 with TRBJ1-6; 7 bases agree with TRBD1. The V gene's germline CDR1 is MNHNS and CDR2 SASEGT. The CDR3 has 16 residues. The V and J ends lost 3 bases and 7 bases, in that order; junction bases with no gene match: 9. The CDR3 reads CASSELRTGPNSPLHF. The CDR3 bases are TGTGCCAGCAGTGAGCTAAGGACAGGTCCGAATTCACCCCTCCACTTT.

V usage is TRBV5-1 and J usage is TRBJ1-1, with 7 bases aligning to TRBD1. Unmatched junction bases numbered 5, after V lost 0 bases and J lost 6 bases. Germline V lookup: CDR1 SGHRS, CDR2 YFSETQ. The CDR3 length is 14 residues. As DNA, the CDR3 is TGCGCCAGCAGCTTGGTACAGGGGCTTTCTGAAGCTTTCTTT. Its protein is CASSLVQGLSEAFF.

V gene TRBV9 combines with J gene TRBJ2-3; perhaps TRBD2 as D (5 bases). The CDR3 totals 13 residues. Trimming left V 4 bases short and J 5 bases short, with 11 bases between. CDR1 and CDR2 (germline): SGDLS, YYNGEE. CDR3 in amino acids: CASSPGLVDTQYF. In DNA, the CDR3 is TGTGCCAGCAGCCCTGGACTTGTAGATACGCAGTATTTT. The whole variable domain, filled in from reference TRBV9 and TRBJ2-3, reads DSGVTQTPKHLITATGQRVTLRCSPRSGDLSVYWYQQSLDQGLQFLIQYYNGEERAKGNILERFSAQQFPDLHSELNLSSLELGDSALYFCASSPGLVDTQYFGPGTRLTVL.

The J gene is TRBJ1-4, the V gene TRBV27; the D gene is possibly TRBD1 (5 bases). The CDR3 runs to 15 residues. Between the trimmed V and J ends, which lost 6 bases and 4 bases, there was a span of 15 bases. In germline, CDR1 is MNHEY, CDR2 SMNVEV (reference sequence). CDR3 residues: CASRLLGGVNEKLFF. The CDR3 region has the DNA TGTGCCAGCAGACTACTAGGAGGGGTTAATGAAAAACTGTTTTTT.

The chain joins TRBV19 to TRBJ1-5, with TRBD1 as a possible D gene (5 bases). Germline CDR1 LNHDA, CDR2 SQIVND (reference sequence). V was clipped by 1 base and J by 0 bases, with 7 bases between them. The length of the CDR3 is 15 residues. In DNA, the CDR3 is TGTGCCAGTAGTATAGGGACATCTAGCAATCAGCCCCAGCATTTT. Amino acids: CASSIGTSSNQPQHF.

The rearrangement links TRBV3-1 (or the pseudogene TRBV3-2) to TRBJ1-1; 8 positions match TRBD1. CDR1 is LGHDT and CDR2 is YNNKEL in the germline V gene (reference sequence). This CDR3 has 13 amino acids. Unmatched junction bases numbered 3, after V lost 5 bases and J lost 4 bases. CDR3 coding DNA: TGTGCCAGCAGCTCGGACAGGGCCACTGAAGCTTTCTTT. It yields the protein CASSSDRATEAFF.

The table lists this clone with a count of one. The chain uses TRBV15 and TRBJ2-1, with a possible D match to TRBD2 (5 bases). Germline loops: CDR1 LNHNV, CDR2 YYDKDF (reference sequence). The CDR3 sequence is 15 residues long. V dropped 0 bases and J dropped 2 bases, with 8 bases sitting between them. CDR3 amino acids: CATSRELGPYNEQFF. CDR3 coding DNA: TGTGCCACCAGCAGAGAACTAGGACCCTACAATGAGCAGTTCTTC.

As to this clone: A junction end diverges from the germline sequence, so it may reflect a read error. The chain has TRBV7-3 and TRBJ2-1, with TRBD2 matching 10 bases. The CDR3 contains 15 residues. Germline loops: CDR1 SGHTA, CDR2 FQGTGA. The CDR3: CASSLTSGDYNEQFF. The CDR3 DNA sequence: TGTGCCAGCAGCCTAACTAGCGGGGACTACAATGAGCAGTTCTTC.

The V call is TRBV28, the J call TRBJ1-2; 8 bases are shared with TRBD1. The CDR3 totals 13 residues. Germline CDR1 and CDR2: MDHEN and SYDVKM. Trimming removed 3 bases from V and 7 bases from J; junction bases left unmatched: 4. The CDR3 DNA reads as TGTGCCAGCAGTTTGGGCAGGGGGCTTGGCTACACCTTC. Encoded protein: CASSLGRGLGYTF.

For this clone: Other DNA sequences from this sample encode an identical CDR3 as well. This chain links TRBV9 with TRBJ2-7; weak D call: TRBD2 (6 bases). CDR1 is SGDLS and CDR2 is YYNGEE in the germline V gene. The CDR3 contains 15 residues. Trimming removed 0 bases from V and 7 bases from J, with 17 bases in between. The CDR3 protein is CASSVASGGAGEQYF. Written as DNA, the CDR3 is TGTGCCAGCAGCGTAGCATCAGGTGGGGCGGGGGAGCAGTACTTC.

V usage is TRBV6-2 or TRBV6-3 and J usage is TRBJ1-1; D gene ambiguous. With 0 bases removed from V and 2 bases from J, the gap between germline ends came to 10 bases. CDR1 is MNHEY, CDR2 SVGEGT, per germline. CDR3 length: 15 residues. The CDR3 DNA reads TGTGCCAGCAGTTACTCGGGGAGGCGTAACACTGAAGCTTTCTTT. Encoded protein: CASSYSGRRNTEAFF.

V usage is TRBV5-1 and J usage is TRBJ1-2; a possible D gene is TRBD1 (6 bases). Trimming removed 3 bases at V and 7 bases at J, with 19 bases between. Germline loops: CDR1 SGHRS, CDR2 YFSETQ. There are 15 residues in the CDR3. The CDR3: CASSSQVRGNVGYTF. CDR3 DNA: TGCGCCAGCAGCTCTCAGGTCAGGGGAAATGTTGGCTACACCTTC.

The count of this clone is one. The chain combines TRBV7-3 with TRBJ2-3, with TRBD2 as a possible D gene (6 bases). Trimming pared 5 bases from V and 5 bases from J, leaving 23 bases between. This CDR3 is built from 17 residues. CDR1 and CDR2 from the germline V gene are SGHTA and FQGTGA. CDR3 DNA: TGTGCCAGCAGCCCCCGGGGGACTTCTCAAGCGGGAGATACGCAGTATTTT. It specifies CASSPRGTSQAGDTQYF.

This clone showed up just once. The V and J genes are TRBV3-1 (or the pseudogene TRBV3-2) and TRBJ1-1; 9 bases map to TRBD1. CDR3 length: 15 residues. Trimming cost V 1 base and J 4 bases; bases outside gene matches: 4. CDR1 LGHDT and CDR2 YNNKEL come from the germline V gene (reference sequence). The CDR3 sequence is CASSQGTGVGTEAFF. Here the CDR3 DNA reads TGTGCCAGCAGCCAAGGGACAGGGGTGGGCACTGAAGCTTTCTTT.